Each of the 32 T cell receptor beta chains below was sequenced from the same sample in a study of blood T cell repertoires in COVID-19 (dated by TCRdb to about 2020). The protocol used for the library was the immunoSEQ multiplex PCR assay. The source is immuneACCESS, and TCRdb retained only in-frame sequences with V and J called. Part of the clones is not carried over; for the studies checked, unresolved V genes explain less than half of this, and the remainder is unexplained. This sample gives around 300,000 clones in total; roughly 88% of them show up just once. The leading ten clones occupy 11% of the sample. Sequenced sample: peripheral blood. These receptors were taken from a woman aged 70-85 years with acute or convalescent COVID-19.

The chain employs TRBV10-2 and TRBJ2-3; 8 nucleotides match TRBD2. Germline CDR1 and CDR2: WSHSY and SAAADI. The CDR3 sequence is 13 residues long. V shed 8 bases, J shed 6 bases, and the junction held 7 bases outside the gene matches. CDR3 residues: CASRGLASDTQYF. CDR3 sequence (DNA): TGCGCCAGCCGCGGACTAGCTTCGGATACGCAGTATTTT.

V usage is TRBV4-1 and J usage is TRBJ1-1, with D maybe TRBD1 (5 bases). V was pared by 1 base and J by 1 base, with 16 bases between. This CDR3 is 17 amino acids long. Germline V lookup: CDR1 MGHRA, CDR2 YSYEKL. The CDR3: CASSQVLSGGENTEAFF. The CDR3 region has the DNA TGCGCCAGCAGCCAAGTATTATCGGGGGGGGAGAACACTGAAGCTTTCTTT.

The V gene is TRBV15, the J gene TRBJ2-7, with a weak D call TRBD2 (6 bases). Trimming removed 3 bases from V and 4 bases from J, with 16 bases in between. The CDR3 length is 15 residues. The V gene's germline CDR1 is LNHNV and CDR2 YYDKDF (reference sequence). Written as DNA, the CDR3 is TGTGCCACCAGCAGGGACCGGGGGTCCCCTTACGAGCAGTACTTC. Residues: CATSRDRGSPYEQYF.

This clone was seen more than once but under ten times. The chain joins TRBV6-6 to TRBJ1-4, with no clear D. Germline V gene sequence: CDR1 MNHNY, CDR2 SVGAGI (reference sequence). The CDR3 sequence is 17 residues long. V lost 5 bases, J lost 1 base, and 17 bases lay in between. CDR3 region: CASSPEGLPVTNEKLFF. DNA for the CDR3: TGTGCCAGCAGTCCAGAGGGCCTACCAGTAACTAATGAAAAACTGTTTTTT.

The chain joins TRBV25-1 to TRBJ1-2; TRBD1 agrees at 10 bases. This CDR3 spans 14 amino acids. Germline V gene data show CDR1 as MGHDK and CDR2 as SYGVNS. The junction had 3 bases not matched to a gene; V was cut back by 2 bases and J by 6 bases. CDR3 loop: CASSEGDRGHGYTF. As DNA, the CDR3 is TGTGCCAGCAGTGAAGGGGACAGGGGACATGGCTACACCTTC.

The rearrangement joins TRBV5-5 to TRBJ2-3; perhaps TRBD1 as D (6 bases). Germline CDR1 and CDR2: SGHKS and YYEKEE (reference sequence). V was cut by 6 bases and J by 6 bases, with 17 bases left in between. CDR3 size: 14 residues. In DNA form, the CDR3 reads TGTGCCAGCACACTAGTTCAGGGGAAGGATACGCAGTATTTT. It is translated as CASTLVQGKDTQYF.

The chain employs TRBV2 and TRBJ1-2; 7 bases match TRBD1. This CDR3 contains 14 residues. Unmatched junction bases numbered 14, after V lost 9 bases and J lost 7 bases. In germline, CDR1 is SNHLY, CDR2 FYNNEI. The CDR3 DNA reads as TGTGCCAGTCGTTTCGACAGGGCGACGGGTGGCTACACCTTC. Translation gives CASRFDRATGGYTF.

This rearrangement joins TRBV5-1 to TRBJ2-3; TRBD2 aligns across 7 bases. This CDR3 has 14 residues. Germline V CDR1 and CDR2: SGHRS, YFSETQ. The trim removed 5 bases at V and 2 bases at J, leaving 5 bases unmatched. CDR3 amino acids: CASRGTINTDTQYF. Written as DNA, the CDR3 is TGCGCCAGCAGGGGGACTATTAACACAGATACGCAGTATTTT.

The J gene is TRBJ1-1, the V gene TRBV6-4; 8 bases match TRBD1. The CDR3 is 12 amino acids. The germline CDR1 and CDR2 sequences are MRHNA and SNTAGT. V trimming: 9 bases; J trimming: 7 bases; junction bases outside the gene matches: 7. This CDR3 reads CAREQGEREAFF. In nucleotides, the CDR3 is TGTGCCAGGGAACAGGGGGAGCGTGAAGCTTTCTTT.

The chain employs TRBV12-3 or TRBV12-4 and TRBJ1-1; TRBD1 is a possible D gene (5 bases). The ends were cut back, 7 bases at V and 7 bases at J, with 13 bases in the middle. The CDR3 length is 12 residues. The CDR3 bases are TGTGCCAGCATCGGGGGGAGGAGTGAAGCTTTCTTT. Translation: CASIGGRSEAFF.

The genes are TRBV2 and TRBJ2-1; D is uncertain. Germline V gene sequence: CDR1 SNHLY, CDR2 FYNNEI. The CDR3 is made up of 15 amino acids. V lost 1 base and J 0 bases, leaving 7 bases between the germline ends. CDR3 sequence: CASSEERSSYNEQFF. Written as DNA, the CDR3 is TGTGCCAGCAGTGAAGAGAGAAGCTCCTACAATGAGCAGTTCTTC.

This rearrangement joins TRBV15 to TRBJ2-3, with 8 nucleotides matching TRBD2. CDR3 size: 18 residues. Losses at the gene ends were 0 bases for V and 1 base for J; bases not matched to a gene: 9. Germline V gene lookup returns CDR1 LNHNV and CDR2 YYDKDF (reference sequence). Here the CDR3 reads CATSRDIGAGARTDTQYF. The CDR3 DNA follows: TGTGCCACCAGCAGAGATATAGGAGCGGGGGCCCGCACAGATACGCAGTATTTT.

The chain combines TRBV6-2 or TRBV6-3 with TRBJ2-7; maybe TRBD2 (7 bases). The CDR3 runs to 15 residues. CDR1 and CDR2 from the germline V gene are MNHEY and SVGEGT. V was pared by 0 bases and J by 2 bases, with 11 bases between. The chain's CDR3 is CASSYSTGGPYEQYF. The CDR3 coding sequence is TGTGCCAGCAGTTACTCGACGGGGGGCCCCTACGAGCAGTACTTC.

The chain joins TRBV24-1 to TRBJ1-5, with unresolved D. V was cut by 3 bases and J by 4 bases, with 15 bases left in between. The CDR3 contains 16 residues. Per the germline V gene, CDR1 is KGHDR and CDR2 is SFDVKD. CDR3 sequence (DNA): TGTGCCACCAGTGATGAGCGGACTCCAATTAATCAGCCCCAGCATTTT. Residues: CATSDERTPINQPQHF.

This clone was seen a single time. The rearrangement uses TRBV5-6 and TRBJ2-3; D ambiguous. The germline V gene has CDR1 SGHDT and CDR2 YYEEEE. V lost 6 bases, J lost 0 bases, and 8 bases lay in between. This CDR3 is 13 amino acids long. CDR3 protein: CASNLQSTDTQYF. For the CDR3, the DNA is TGTGCCAGCAACTTACAGAGCACAGATACGCAGTATTTT. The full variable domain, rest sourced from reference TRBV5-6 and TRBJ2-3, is DAGVTQSPTHLIKTRGQQVTLRCSPKSGHDTVSWYQQALGQGPQFIFQYYEEEERQRGNFPDRFSGHQFPNYSSELNVNALLLGDSALYLCASNLQSTDTQYFGPGTRLTVL.

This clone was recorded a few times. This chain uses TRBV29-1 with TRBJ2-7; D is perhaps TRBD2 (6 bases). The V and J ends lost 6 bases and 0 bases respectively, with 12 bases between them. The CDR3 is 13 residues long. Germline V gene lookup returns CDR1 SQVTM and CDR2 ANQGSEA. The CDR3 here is CSVGDGSSYEQYF. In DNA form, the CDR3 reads TGCAGCGTGGGGGACGGGAGCTCCTACGAGCAGTACTTC.

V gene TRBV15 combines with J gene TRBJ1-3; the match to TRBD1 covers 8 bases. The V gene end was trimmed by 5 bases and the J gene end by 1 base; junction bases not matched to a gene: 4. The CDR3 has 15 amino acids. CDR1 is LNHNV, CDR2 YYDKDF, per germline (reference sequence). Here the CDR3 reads CATSDRTGSGNTIYF. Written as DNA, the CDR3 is TGTGCCACCAGCGATCGGACAGGGTCTGGAAACACCATATATTTT.

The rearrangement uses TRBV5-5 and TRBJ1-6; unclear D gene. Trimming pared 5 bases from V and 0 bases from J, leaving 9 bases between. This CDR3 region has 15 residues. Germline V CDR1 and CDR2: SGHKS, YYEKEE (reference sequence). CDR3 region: CASRAGSSYNSPLHF. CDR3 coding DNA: TGTGCCAGCAGAGCGGGGAGCTCCTATAATTCACCCCTCCACTTT.

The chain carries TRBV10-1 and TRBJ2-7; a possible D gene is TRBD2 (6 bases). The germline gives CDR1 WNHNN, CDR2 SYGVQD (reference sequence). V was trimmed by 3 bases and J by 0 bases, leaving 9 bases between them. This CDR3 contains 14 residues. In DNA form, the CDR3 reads TGCGCCAGCAGTGAAACGGGGGACTCCTACGAGCAGTACTTC. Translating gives CASSETGDSYEQYF.

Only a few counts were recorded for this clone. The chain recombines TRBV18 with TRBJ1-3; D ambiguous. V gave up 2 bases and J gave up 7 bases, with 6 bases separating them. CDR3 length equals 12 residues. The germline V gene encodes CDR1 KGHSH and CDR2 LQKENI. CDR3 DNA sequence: TGTGCCAGCTCACCAGATGCGAACACCATATATTTT. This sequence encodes CASSPDANTIYF.

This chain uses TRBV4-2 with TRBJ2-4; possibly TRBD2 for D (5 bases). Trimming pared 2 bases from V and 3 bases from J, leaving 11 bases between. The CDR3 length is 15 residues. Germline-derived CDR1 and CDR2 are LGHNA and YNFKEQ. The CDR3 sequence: CASSQMGAGKNIQYF. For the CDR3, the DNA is TGTGCCAGCAGCCAAATGGGAGCAGGCAAAAACATTCAGTACTTC.

CDR3 DNA sequence: TGCGCCAGCAGCCAAAGTGAAGCGGTGGGAGAGACCCAGTACTTC. This translates into CASSQSEAVGETQYF. V and J are TRBV4-1 and TRBJ2-5; possibly TRBD2 for D (5 bases). Looked up from germline, CDR1 is MGHRA and CDR2 is YSYEKL. V lost 2 bases and J 4 bases, leaving 14 bases between the germline ends. The CDR3 is made up of 15 amino acids.

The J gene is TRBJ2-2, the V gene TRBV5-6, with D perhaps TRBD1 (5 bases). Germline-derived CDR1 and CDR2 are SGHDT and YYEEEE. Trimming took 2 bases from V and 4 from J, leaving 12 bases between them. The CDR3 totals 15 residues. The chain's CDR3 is CASSFGAGATGELFF. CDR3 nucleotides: TGTGCCAGCAGCTTTGGGGCAGGTGCCACCGGGGAGCTGTTTTTT.

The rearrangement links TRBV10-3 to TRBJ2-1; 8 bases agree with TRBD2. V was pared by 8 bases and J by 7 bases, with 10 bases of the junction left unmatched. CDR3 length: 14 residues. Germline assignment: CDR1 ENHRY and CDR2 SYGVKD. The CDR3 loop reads CAIGRGDLSNEQFF. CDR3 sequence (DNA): TGTGCCATCGGGCGGGGGGACCTATCAAATGAGCAGTTCTTC.

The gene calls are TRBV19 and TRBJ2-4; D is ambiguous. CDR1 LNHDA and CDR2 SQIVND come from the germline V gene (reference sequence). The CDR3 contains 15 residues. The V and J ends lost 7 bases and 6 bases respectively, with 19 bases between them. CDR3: CASKEQPNLPNIQYF. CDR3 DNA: TGTGCCAGTAAAGAACAGCCCAACTTACCAAACATTCAGTACTTC.

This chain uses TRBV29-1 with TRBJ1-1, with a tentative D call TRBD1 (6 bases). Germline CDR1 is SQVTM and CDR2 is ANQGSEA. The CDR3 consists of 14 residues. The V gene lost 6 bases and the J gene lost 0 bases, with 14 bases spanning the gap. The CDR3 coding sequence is TGCAGCGTCGGGGACACCTACCTGAACACTGAAGCTTTCTTT. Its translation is CSVGDTYLNTEAFF. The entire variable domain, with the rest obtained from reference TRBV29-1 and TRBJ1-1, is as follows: SAVISQKPSRDICQRGTSLTIQCQVDSQVTMMFWYRQQPGQSLTLIATANQGSEATYESGFVIDKFPISRPNLTFSTLTVSNMSPEDSSIYLCSVGDTYLNTEAFFGQGTRLTVV.

The CDR3 is CAISRAAGLVAYEQYF. The CDR3, as DNA: TGTGCCATCAGCCGTGCCGCAGGGTTGGTGGCCTACGAGCAGTACTTC. The chain couples TRBV10-3 to TRBJ2-7, with D possibly matching TRBD1 (5 bases). CDR3 size: 16 residues. V was shortened by 6 bases and J by 2 bases, with 20 bases between the two germline ends. Germline values: CDR1 ENHRY, CDR2 SYGVKD.

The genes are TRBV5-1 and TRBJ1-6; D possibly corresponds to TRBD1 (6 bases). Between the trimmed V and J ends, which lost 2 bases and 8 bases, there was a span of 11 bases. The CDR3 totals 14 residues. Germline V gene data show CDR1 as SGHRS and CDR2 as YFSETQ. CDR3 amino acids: CASSLQGIDSPLHF. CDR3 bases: TGCGCCAGCAGCTTACAGGGAATCGATTCACCCCTCCACTTT.

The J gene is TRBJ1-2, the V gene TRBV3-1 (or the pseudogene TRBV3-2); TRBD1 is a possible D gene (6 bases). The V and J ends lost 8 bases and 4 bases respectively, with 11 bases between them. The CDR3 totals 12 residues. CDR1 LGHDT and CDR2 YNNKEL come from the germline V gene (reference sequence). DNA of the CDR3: TGTGCCAGCTTCCAGGGGACCTATGGCTACACCTTC. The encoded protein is CASFQGTYGYTF.

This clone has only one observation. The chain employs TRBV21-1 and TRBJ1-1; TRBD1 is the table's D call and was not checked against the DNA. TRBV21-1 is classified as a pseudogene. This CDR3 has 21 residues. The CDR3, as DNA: TGTGCCAGCAGCTCGTCACCCGGGACAGGGGTAAAACCGGCCATGAACACTGAAGCTTTCTTT. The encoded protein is CASSSSPGTGVKPAMNTEAFF.

The CDR3 loop is CASSLDGWSNQPQHF. CDR3 bases: TGTGCCAGCAGCTTAGACGGGTGGAGTAATCAGCCCCAGCATTTT. The gene calls are TRBV7-2 and TRBJ1-5; unclear D gene. The ends were cut back, 1 base at V and 4 bases at J, with 11 bases in the middle. The germline CDR1 and CDR2 sequences are SGHTA and FQGNSA. CDR3 size: 15 residues.

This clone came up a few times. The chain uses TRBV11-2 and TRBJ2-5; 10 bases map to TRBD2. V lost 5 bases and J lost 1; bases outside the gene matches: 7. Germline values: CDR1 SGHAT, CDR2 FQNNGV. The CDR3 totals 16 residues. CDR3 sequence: CASSPLAGASQETQYF. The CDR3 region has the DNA TGTGCCAGCAGCCCCCTAGCGGGGGCCTCCCAAGAGACCCAGTACTTC.